This record looks at one T cell receptor beta chain sequence and its context. Its matching antigen is unknown. This entry comes from a study of cytomegalovirus exposure and HLA in healthy donors. Study results and limitations: The study reported that TCR beta sequences accurately predicted HLA-A and HLA-B alleles in most subjects. Several V segments, TRBV6-2 and TRBV6-3 among them, could not be told apart and were dropped. The authors enumerated over 150 TCR beta chains as linked to cytomegalovirus. Upon later analysis, TCR association rates were observed to vary by HLA locus, being highest for DRB1 and lowest for HLA-C.

Germline lookup yields CDR1 KGHSY and CDR2 FQNENV. The CDR3 covers 12 residues. The ends were cut back, 4 bases at V and 7 bases at J, with 10 bases in the middle. Primers: 60 Vbeta forward and 13 Jbeta reverse. Here immunoSEQ multiplex PCR was the method, and the copy in TCRdb shows in-frame clones only, minus some. The sample consists of 110,000 or so clones, about four fifths of them appearing once. The sequenced sample was PBMCs. The receptor comes from a man between 35 and 55 years old in good health and CMV-seronegative. The V gene is TRBV16, the J gene TRBJ1-2, with D unresolved. The CDR3 DNA reads as TGTGCCAGCAGCCCGCCGACACTTGGCTACACCTTC. Protein: CASSPPTLGYTF.